This TCR beta chain is drawn from a study of blood T cells in healthy people across ages. Study-level points and caveats: In older individuals, TCR beta diversity per million T cells was lower, falling roughly linearly with age. Unknown CMV status may confound age-related changes in expanded clones.

The trim removed 5 bases at V and 9 bases at J, leaving 5 bases unmatched. The CDR3 is 14 residues long. Sample donors were healthy Caucasian individuals that came from Russia, aged roughly 6 to 100. Through a sample-barcoded 5' primer and a J-beta primer mix, a second PCR was run for roughly 7 to 12 cycles. TCRdb itself ran the 5' RACE reads through MiXCR, one entry per CDR3 protein. The data contain fewer than 2,000,000 distinct CDR3 sequences, roughly 30% of them singletons. This clonotype was seen ten or more times. What it binds is not known. This chain links TRBV12-3 or TRBV12-4 with TRBJ2-4; 12 positions match TRBD2. The sequence was obtained from a woman aged 30 to 39 in good health. Material for sequencing was blood. The CDR3 sequence: CASSRTSGNLIQYF. In DNA form, the CDR3 reads TGTGCCAGCAGTCGGACTAGCGGGAACCTCATTCAGTACTTC.